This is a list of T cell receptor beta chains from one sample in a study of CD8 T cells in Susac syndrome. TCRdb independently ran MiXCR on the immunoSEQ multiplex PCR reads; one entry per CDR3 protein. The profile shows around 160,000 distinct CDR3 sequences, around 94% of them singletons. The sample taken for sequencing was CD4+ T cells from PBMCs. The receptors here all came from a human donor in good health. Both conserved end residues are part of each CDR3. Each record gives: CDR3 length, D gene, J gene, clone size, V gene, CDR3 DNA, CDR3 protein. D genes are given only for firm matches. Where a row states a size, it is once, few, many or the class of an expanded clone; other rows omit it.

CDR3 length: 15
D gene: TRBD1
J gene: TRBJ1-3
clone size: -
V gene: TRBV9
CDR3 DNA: TGTGCCAGCAGCGTAGTGGGACAGGGAGGAAACACCATATATTTT
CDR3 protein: CASSVVGQGGNTIYF

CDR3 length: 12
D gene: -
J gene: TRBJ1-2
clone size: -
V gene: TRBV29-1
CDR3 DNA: TGCAGCGGCGGGGGACTTATAGCGGGCTACACCTTC
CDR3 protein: CSGGGLIAGYTF

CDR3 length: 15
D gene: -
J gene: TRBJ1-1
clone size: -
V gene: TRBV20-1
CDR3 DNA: TGCAGTGCTAGAGACTGGAGGTACAAGAACACTGAAGCTTTCTTT
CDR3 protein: CSARDWRYKNTEAFF

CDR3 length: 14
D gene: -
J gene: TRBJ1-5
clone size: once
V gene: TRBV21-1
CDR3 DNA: TGTGCCAGACAGGGGGCGCATCAGGGTCAGCCCCAGCATTTT
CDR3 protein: CARQGAHQGQPQHF

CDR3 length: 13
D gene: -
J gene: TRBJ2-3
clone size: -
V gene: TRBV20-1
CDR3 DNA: TGCAGTGCTAGTGAGACTAGAGCAGATACGCAGTATTTT
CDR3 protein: CSASETRADTQYF

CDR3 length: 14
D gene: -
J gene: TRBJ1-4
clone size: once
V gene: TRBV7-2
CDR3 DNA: TGTGCCAGCAGGCCAGCTGCAACTAATGAAAAACTGTTTTTT
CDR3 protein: CASRPAATNEKLFF

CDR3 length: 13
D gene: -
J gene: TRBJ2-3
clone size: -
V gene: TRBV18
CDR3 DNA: TGTGCCAGCTCACCGTCTATCACAGATACGCAGTATTTT
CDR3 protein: CASSPSITDTQYF

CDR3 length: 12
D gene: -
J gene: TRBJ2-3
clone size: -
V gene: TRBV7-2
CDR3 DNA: TGTGCCAGCAGCTTAGCTGGGGGATCGCAGTATTTT
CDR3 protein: CASSLAGGSQYF

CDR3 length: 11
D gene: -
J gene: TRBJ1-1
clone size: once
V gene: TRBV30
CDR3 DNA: TGTGCCTGGAGTCGGGTAACTGAAGCTTTCTTT
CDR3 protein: CAWSRVTEAFF

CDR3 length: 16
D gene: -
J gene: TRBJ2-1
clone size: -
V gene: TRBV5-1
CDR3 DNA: TGCGCCAGCAGCTTGGGTGTCGGGGGCTTTCCCAATGAGCAGTTCTTC
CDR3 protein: CASSLGVGGFPNEQFF

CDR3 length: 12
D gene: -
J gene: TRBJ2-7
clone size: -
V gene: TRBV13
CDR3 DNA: TGTGCCAGCAGCTCCAAGGGGGTCGAGCAGTACTTC
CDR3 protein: CASSSKGVEQYF

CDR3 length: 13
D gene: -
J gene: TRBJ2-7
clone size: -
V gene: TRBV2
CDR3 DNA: TGTGCCTTTAAAGGGCAGGGAGCCTACGAGCAGTACTTC
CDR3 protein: CAFKGQGAYEQYF

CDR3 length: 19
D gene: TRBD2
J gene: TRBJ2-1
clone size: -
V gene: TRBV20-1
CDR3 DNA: TGCAGTGCTAGAGGGGGACTAGCGGGGTGGAGGCCTTCCTACAATGAGCAGTTCTTC
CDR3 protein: CSARGGLAGWRPSYNEQFF

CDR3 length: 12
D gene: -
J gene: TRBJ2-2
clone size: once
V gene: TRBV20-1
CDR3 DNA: TGCAGTGCTAGCAGGGGTACTGGGGAGCTGTTTTTT
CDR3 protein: CSASRGTGELFF

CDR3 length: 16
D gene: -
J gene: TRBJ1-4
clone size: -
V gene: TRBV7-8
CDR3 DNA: TGTGCCAGCAGCTTAGACAGGCTCCCAACTAATGAAAAACTGTTTTTT
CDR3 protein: CASSLDRLPTNEKLFF

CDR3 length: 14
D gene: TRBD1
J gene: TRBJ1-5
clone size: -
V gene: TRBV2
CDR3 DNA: TGTGCCAGCCTAGGACAGGCGACCAATCAGCCCCAGCATTTT
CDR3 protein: CASLGQATNQPQHF

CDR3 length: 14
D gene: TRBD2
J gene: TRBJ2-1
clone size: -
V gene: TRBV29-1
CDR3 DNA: TGCAGCGTTGATTCGGGACTAGTATTCAATGAGCAGTTCTTC
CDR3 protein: CSVDSGLVFNEQFF

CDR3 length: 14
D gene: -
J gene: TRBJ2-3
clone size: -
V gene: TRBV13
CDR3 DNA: TGTGCCAGCAGAGAGGGGTGGGGTCCGGATACGCAGTATTTT
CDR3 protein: CASREGWGPDTQYF

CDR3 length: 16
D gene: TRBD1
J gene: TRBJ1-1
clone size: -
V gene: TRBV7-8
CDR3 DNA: TGTGCCAGCAGCTTTAGGGACAGTAATATGAACACTGAAGCTTTCTTT
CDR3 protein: CASSFRDSNMNTEAFF

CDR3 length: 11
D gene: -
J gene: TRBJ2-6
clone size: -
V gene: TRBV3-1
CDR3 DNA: TGTGCCAGCAGTTCCCATATCGGCTTCACTTTC
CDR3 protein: CASSSHIGFTF

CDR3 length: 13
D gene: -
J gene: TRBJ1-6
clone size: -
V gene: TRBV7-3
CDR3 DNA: TGTGCCAGCAGCTTAAAAGGGAATTCACCCCTCCACTTT
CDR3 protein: CASSLKGNSPLHF